The clone carrying this T cell receptor (beta chain) turned up a few times. Antigen unknown. Using quantitative 5'-RACE with molecular barcodes, the authors made TCR beta libraries. One entry per CDR3 protein, called by TCRdb with MiXCR from the 5' RACE reads. This sample has 35,000 to 50,000 distinct CDR3 sequences, with about 9.4% found just once. This specimen belongs to a study of CD8 T cells in ankylosing spondylitis. Study-wide findings and caveats: Earlier work had already found some motif variants in reactive arthritis synovial fluid and blood. Blood of patients with ankylosing spondylitis appeared to be characterized by a TCR beta motif of about 8 highly homologous variants.

CDR3 size: 11 residues. V gave up 5 bases and J gave up 5 bases, with 9 bases separating them. Looked up from germline, CDR1 is SQVTM and CDR2 is ANQGSEA. The receptor's source is a male donor with ankylosing spondylitis or in good health (not recorded which). This chain connects TRBV29-1 to TRBJ2-5; D is unclear. Sequencing input: blood, either unsorted or a sorted T cell fraction (not recorded which). DNA for the CDR3: TGCAGCGTTTATGGGCGGGAGACCCAGTACTTC. This translates into CSVYGRETQYF.